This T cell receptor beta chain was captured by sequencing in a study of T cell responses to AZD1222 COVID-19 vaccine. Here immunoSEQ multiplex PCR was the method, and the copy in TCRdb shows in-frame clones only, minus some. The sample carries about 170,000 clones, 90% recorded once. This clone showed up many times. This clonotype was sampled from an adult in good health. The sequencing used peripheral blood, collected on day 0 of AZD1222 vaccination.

Here the CDR3 DNA reads TGTGCCAGCAGCAATACGACTCATCCCTACGAGCAGTACTTC. Its protein is CASSNTTHPYEQYF. V and J are TRBV21-1 and TRBJ2-7; the tabulated D call, TRBD2, remains unverified against the DNA. TRBV21-1 represents a pseudogene. The CDR3 is 14 residues long.